This T cell receptor (beta chain) emerged from a study of blood T cell repertoires in COVID-19. In the study overall: From T cells, B-cell-depleted T cells, or PBMCs came the material, which was cDNA or gDNA.

CDR1 and CDR2 (germline): LNHDA, SQIVND (reference sequence). CDR3 length: 17 amino acids. The V segment lost 2 bases and the J segment 4 bases; nucleotides outside the gene matches: 9. The method was immunoSEQ multiplex PCR; TCRdb's version includes in-frame clones alone and lacks a portion of them. This table has fewer than 300,000 clones, 70% to 90% appearing once. The receptor's source is a man younger than 35 who had recovered from COVID-19. Input material: PBMCs or T cells enriched from blood (not recorded which). The chain links TRBV19 to TRBJ2-1; 9 bases are a match to TRBD2. The CDR3 DNA is TGTGCCAGTAGTATATGGGGCGGCGGGGGGGATTACAATGAGCAGTTCTTC. Its protein product is CASSIWGGGGDYNEQFF.